Below are 3 T cell receptor beta chains sequenced from a single sample in a study of tumor-infiltrating lymphocytes in localized non-small cell lung cancer. Assay used: immunoSEQ multiplex PCR; TCRdb lists only in-frame clones, some missing. Among around 10,000 clones listed, about 62% were seen once. Sequencing used uninvolved lung tissue not adjacent to the tumor. Receptor source: a human donor with non-small cell lung cancer.

The chain has TRBV6-5 and TRBJ1-6, with 7 bases aligning to TRBD1. CDR3 length: 14 amino acids. V lost 6 bases and J lost 10; bases outside the gene matches: 9. CDR1 is MNHEY and CDR2 is SVGAGI in the germline V gene. Here the CDR3 DNA reads TGTGCCAGCAGCCCAACTCGACAGGGCTCACCCCTCCACTTT. Translation: CASSPTRQGSPLHF.

This clone was seen a few times. This chain links TRBV2 with TRBJ2-5; D gene uncertain. The ends were cut back, 0 bases at V and 11 bases at J, with 7 bases in the middle. This CDR3 region has 11 residues. Per germline, CDR1 SNHLY and CDR2 FYNNEI. The CDR3 here is CASSEARVQYF. The DNA of the CDR3 is TGTGCCAGCAGTGAAGCCCGCGTTCAGTACTTC.

V gene TRBV7-2 combines with J gene TRBJ1-5, with TRBD1 identical over 9 bases. Trimming took 4 bases from V and 9 from J; bases not matched to a gene: 4. CDR3 size: 13 residues. Germline V lookup: CDR1 SGHTA, CDR2 FQGNSA. The CDR3 here is CASSWTGDGPQHF. In DNA, the CDR3 is TGTGCCAGCAGCTGGACAGGGGACGGGCCCCAGCATTTT. The entire variable domain, with the rest obtained from reference TRBV7-2 and TRBJ1-5, is as follows: GAGVSQSPSNKVTEKGKDVELRCDPISGHTALYWYRQSLGQGLEFLIYFQGNSAPDKSGLPSDRFSAERTGGSVSTLTIQRTQQEDSAVYLCASSWTGDGPQHFGDGTRLSIL.